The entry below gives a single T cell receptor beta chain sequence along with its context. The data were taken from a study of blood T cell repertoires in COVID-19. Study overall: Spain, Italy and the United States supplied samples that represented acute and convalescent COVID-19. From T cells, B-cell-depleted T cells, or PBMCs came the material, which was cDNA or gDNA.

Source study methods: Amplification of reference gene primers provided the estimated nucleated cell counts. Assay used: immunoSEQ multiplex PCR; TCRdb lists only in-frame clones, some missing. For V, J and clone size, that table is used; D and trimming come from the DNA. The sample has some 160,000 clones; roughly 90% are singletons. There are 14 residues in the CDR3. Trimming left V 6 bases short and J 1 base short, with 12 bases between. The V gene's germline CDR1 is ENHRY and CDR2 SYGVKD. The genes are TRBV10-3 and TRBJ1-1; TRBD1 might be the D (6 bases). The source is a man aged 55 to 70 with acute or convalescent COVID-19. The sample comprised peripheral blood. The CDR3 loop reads CAISLDRANTEAFF. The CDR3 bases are TGTGCCATCAGCCTGGACAGAGCGAACACTGAAGCTTTCTTT.